This T cell receptor beta chain stems from a study of T cells in Graves' hyperthyroidism and ophthalmopathy. In the study overall: Peripheral blood was acquired at first diagnosis, ahead of any therapy whatsoever.

Study results and limitations: Classification by a 13 V-J model distinguished ophthalmopathy from stable hyperthyroidism.

This clonotype turned up a few times. Its target is unknown. The TCR beta CDR3 regions underwent amplification using RNA transcripts as the source. When the TCR CDR3 underwent first-round RT-PCR, the HTBI primer set was used. TCRdb itself ran the multiplex PCR reads through MiXCR, one entry per CDR3 protein. The sample holds about 420,000 distinct CDR3 sequences, 15% to 19% seen once. This clonotype was obtained from a woman under 30 with Graves' hyperthyroidism. Sequencing input: blood.

CDR3 region: CASSQRQGPGELFF. CDR3 bases: TGTGCCAGCAGCCAACGCCAGGGCCCCGGGGAGCTGTTTTTT. The rearrangement uses TRBV7-9 and TRBJ2-2; tentative D call: TRBD1 (5 bases). Trimming left V 5 bases short and J 6 bases short, with 13 bases between. The CDR3 is made up of 14 amino acids. From germline, CDR1 is SEHNR and CDR2 FQNEAQ (reference sequence).